The clone carrying this T cell receptor (beta chain) was observed a single time. Its antigen is unidentified. The sample originates from a study of immune heterogeneity within non-small cell lung tumors. The wider study: The tumors comprised several squamous cell carcinomas, approximately 10 non-squamous carcinomas and 1 not otherwise specified. Findings of the study overall: Although only moderate, the correlation of local T-cell clonality with local tumor mutational burden was significant (R roughly 0.35). Identical dominant CDR3 beta clonotypes were found repeatedly across the tumor sites of a single patient, and these appeared alongside high-frequency clones that were unique to particular tumor locations.

There are 16 residues in the CDR3. Germline CDR1 is MNHNS and CDR2 is SASEGT. V was clipped by 5 bases and J by 6 bases; unmatched bases: 9. The template for each sample was 600 ng of genomic DNA, which had been extracted from bulk tumor tissue. Every primary tumor yielded several biopsies, spaced far apart, that were taken during surgery. The study enrolled patients with untreated, newly diagnosed non-small cell lung cancer who underwent curative surgery. TCR beta CDR3 amplification used multiplex PCR with 32 V and 13 J primers. One entry per CDR3 protein results from TCRdb running MiXCR on the multiplex PCR reads. Among around 3,000 distinct CDR3 sequences listed, approximately 46% were seen once.

The V and J genes are TRBV6-1 and TRBJ1-6, with 8 bases that match TRBD1. Sequenced sample: lung tumor tissue. The receptor's source is a man between 60 and 70 years old with non-small cell lung cancer. The CDR3 bases are TGTGCCAGCAGTCCAAGGACAGGGTGGCGTAATTCACCCCTCCACTTT. It is translated as CASSPRTGWRNSPLHF.